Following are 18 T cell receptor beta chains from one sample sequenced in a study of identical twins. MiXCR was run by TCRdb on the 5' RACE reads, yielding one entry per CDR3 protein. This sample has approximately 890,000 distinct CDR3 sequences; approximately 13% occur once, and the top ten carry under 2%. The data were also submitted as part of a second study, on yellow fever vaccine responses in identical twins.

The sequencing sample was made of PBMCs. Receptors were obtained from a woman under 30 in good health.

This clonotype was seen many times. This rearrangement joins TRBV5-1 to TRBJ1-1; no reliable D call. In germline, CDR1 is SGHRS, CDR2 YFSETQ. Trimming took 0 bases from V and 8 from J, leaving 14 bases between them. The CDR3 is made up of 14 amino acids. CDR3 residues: CASSLEDLVSEAFF. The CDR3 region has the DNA TGCGCCAGCAGCTTGGAGGATTTAGTCAGCGAAGCTTTCTTT.

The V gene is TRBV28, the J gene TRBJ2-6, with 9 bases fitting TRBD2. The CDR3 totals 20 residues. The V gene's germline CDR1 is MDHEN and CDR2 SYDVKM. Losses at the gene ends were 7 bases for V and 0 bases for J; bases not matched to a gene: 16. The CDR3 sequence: CASKTAGASGDLSGANVLTF. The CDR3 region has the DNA TGTGCCAGCAAAACCGCCGGGGCTAGCGGGGATCTCTCTGGGGCCAACGTCCTGACTTTC.

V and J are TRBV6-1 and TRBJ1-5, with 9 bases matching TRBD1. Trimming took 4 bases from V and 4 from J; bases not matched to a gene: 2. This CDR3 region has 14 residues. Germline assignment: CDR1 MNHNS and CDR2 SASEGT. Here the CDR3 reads CASSGDRANQPQHF. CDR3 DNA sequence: TGTGCCAGCAGTGGGGACAGGGCTAATCAGCCCCAGCATTTT.

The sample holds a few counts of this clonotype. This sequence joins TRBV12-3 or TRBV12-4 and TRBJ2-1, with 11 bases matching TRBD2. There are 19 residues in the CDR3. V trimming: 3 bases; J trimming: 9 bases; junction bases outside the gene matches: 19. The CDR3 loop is CASSFVGLAAGGGVGEQFF. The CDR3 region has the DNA TGTGCCAGCAGTTTTGTGGGACTAGCGGCAGGTGGGGGGGTCGGTGAGCAGTTCTTC.

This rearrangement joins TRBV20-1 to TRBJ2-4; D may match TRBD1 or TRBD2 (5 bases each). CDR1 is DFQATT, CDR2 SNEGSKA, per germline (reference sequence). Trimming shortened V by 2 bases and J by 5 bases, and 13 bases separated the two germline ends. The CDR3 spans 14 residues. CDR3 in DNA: TGCAGTGCTAGACGTCACGGGGACGAAAACATTCAGTACTTC. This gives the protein CSARRHGDENIQYF.

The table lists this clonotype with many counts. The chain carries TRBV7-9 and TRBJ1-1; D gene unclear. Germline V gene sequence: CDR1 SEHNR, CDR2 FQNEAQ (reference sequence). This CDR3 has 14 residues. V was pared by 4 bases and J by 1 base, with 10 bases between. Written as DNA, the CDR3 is TGTGCCAGCAGCTCCCGGACGCAGAACACTGAAGCTTTCTTT. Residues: CASSSRTQNTEAFF.

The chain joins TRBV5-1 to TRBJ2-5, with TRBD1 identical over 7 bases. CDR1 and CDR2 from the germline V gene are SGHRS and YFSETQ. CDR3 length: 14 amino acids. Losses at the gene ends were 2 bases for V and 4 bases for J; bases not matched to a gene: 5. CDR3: CASSFLTGRETQYF. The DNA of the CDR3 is TGCGCCAGCAGCTTTTTGACAGGGAGAGAGACCCAGTACTTC.

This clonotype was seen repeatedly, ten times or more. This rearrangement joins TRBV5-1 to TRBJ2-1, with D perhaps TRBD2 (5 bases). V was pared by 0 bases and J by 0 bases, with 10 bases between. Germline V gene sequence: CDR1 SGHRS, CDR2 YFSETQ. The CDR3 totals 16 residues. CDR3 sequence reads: CASSLEGRGSYNEQFF. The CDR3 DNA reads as TGCGCCAGCAGCTTGGAAGGTCGGGGCTCCTACAATGAGCAGTTCTTC.

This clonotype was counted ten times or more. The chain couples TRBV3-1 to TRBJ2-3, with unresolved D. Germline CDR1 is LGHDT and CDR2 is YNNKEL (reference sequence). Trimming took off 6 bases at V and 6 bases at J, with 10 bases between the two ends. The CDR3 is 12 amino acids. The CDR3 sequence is CASSQSWDTQYF. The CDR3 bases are TGTGCCAGCAGTCAGTCGTGGGATACGCAGTATTTT.

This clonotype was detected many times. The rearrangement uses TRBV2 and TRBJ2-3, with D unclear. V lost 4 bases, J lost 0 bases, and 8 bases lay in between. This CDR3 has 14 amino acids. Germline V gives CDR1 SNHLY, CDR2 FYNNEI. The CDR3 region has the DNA TGTGCCAGCAGTGGACCTTATAGCACAGATACGCAGTATTTT. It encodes CASSGPYSTDTQYF.

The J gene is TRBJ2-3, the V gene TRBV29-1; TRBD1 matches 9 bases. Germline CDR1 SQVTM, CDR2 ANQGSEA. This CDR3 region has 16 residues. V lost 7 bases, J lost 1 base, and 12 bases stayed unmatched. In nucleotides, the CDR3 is TGCAGCGCTAATGAACGACAGGGGGTAGGCACAGATACGCAGTATTTT. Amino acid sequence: CSANERQGVGTDTQYF.

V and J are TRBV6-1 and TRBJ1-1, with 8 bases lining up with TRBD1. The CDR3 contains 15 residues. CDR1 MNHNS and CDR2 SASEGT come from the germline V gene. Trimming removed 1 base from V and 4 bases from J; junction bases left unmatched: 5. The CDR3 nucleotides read TGTGCCAGCAGTGAAGGCCAGGGGGCGAGCACTGAAGCTTTCTTT. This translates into CASSEGQGASTEAFF.

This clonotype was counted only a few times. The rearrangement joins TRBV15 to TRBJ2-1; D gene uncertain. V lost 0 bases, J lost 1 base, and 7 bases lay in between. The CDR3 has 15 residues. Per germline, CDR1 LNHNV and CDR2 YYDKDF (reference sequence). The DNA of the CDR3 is TGTGCCACCAGCAGAGATGGGGTGTCCTACAATGAGCAGTTCTTC. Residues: CATSRDGVSYNEQFF.

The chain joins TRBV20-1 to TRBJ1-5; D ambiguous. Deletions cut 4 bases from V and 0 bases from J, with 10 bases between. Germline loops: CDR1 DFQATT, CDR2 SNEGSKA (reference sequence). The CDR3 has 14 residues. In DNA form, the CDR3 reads TGCAGTGCTAAAATAGGGAATAGCAATCAGCCCCAGCATTTT. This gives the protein CSAKIGNSNQPQHF.

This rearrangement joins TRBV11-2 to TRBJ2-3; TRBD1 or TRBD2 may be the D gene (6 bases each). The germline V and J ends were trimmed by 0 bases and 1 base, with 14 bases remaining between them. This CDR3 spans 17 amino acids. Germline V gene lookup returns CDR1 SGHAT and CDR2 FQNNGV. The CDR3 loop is CASSLEGSGAGTDTQYF. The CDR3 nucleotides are TGTGCCAGCAGCTTAGAGGGCTCGGGGGCCGGCACAGATACGCAGTATTTT.

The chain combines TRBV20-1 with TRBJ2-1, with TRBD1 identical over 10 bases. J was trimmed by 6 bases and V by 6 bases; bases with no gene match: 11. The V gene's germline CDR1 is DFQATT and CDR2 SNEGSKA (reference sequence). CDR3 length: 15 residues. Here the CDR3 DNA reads TGCAGTGCAGAAGCCGGGGACAGGGGAGGCAATGAGCAGTTCTTC. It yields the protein CSAEAGDRGGNEQFF.

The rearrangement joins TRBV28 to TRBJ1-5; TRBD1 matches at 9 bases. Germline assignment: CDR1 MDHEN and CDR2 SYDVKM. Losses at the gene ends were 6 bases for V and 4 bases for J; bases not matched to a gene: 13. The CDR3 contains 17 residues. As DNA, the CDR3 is TGTGCCAGCAGCCGATCCCGCGACAGGGGGGGAAATCAGCCCCAGCATTTT. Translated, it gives CASSRSRDRGGNQPQHF.

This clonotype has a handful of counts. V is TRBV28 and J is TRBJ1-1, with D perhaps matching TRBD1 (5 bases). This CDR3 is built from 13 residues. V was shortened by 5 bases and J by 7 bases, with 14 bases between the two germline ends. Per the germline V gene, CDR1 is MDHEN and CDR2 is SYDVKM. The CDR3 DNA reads TGTGCCAGCAGTGAACCGGGGGACCGTGAAGCTTTCTTT. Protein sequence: CASSEPGDREAFF.